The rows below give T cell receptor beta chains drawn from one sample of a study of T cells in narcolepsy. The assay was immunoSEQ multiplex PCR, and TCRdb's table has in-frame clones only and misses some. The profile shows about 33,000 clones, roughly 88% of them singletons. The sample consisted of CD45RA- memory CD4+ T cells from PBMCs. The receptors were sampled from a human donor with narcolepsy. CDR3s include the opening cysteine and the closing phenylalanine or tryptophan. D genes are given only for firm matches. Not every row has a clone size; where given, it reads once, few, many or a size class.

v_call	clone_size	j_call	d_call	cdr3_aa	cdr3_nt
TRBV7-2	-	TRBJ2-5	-	CASSLARQETQYF	TGTGCCAGCAGCTTAGCCCGACAAGAGACCCAGTACTTC
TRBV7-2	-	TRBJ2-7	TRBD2	CASSLEYATSGGPPYEQYF	TGTGCCAGCAGCTTAGAGTATGCGACTAGCGGGGGCCCCCCATACGAGCAGTACTTC
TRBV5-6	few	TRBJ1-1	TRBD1	CASSPAGAGGTEAFF	TGTGCCAGCAGCCCAGCAGGGGCAGGGGGCACTGAAGCTTTCTTT
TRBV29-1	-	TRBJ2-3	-	CSVTHRVDTQYF	TGCAGCGTTACCCACAGGGTCGATACGCAGTATTTT
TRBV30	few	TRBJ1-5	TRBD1	CAWDRQGGQPQHF	TGTGCCTGGGATAGACAGGGAGGTCAGCCCCAGCATTTT
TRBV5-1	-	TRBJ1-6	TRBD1	CASSPQGQPNSPLHF	TGCGCCAGCAGCCCCCAGGGACAGCCGAATTCACCCCTCCACTTT
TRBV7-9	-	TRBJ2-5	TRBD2	CASSFSSGGLQETQYF	TGTGCCAGCAGCTTCTCTAGCGGGGGGCTACAAGAGACCCAGTACTTC
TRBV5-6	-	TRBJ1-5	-	CASSLGQSGSNQPQHF	TGTGCCAGCAGCTTGGGACAATCTGGGAGCAATCAGCCCCAGCATTTT
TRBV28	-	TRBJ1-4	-	CASSLGGSGGKLFF	TGTGCCAGCAGTTTAGGGGGGTCAGGCGGAAAACTGTTTTTT
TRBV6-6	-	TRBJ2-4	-	CASSNTETKNIQYF	TGTGCCAGCAGCAACACAGAGACCAAAAACATTCAGTACTTC
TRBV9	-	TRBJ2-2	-	CASSPSGVGELFF	TGTGCCAGCAGCCCCTCAGGGGTCGGGGAGCTGTTTTTT
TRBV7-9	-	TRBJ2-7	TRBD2	CASSATSGSLEQYF	TGTGCCAGCAGCGCGACTAGCGGGAGTCTCGAGCAGTACTTC
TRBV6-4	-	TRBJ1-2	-	CASSEDNGYTF	TGTGCCAGCAGTGAGGATAATGGCTACACCTTC
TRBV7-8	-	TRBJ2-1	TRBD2	CASSAGLAGGPVSYNEQFF	TGTGCCAGCAGCGCAGGACTAGCGGGAGGGCCGGTCTCCTACAATGAGCAGTTCTTC
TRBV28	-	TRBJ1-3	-	CASSPANPSSGNTIYF	TGTGCCAGCAGCCCCGCAAACCCCAGCTCTGGAAACACCATATATTTT
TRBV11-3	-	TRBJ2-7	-	CASSLEAGDSYEQYF	TGTGCCAGCAGCTTAGAGGCAGGGGACTCCTACGAGCAGTACTTC
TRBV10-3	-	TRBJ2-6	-	CAISSRGGESGANVLTF	TGTGCCATCAGTTCGAGGGGTGGGGAATCTGGGGCCAACGTCCTGACTTTC
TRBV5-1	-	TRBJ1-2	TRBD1	CASSPGQALGGYTF	TGCGCCAGCAGCCCCGGACAGGCCCTAGGTGGCTACACCTTC
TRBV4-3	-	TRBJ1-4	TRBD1	CASSQETGGGDEKLFF	TGCGCCAGCAGCCAAGAAACAGGGGGGGGTGATGAAAAACTGTTTTTT
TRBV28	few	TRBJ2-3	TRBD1	CASSPGTGYRYF	TGTGCCAGCAGTCCCGGGACAGGGTATAGGTATTTT
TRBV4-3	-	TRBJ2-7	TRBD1	CASSKSGQGSHEQYF	TGCGCCAGCAGCAAATCGGGACAGGGGTCCCACGAGCAGTACTTC
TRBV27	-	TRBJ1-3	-	CASSLSSGNTIYF	TGTGCCAGCAGTCTGAGCTCTGGAAACACCATATATTTT
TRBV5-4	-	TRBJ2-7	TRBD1	CASSLGDRGRVEQYF	TGTGCCAGCAGCTTGGGGGACAGGGGGCGAGTCGAGCAGTACTTC
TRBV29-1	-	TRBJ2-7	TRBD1	CSVEDPRDRGGNEQYF	TGCAGCGTTGAAGACCCCCGGGACAGGGGAGGAAACGAGCAGTACTTC
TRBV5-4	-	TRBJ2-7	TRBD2	CASSREAMSSYEQYF	TGTGCCAGCAGCCGGGAGGCCATGAGCTCCTACGAGCAGTACTTC
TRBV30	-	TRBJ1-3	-	CAAQEGLHSGNTIYF	TGTGCTGCTCAAGAGGGGCTACACTCTGGAAACACCATATATTTT
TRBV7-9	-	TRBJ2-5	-	CASSFGQKETQYF	TGTGCCAGCAGCTTCGGTCAGAAAGAGACCCAGTACTTC
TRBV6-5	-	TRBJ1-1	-	CASSLTGNTEAFF	TGTGCCAGCAGTTTGACAGGTAACACTGAAGCTTTCTTT
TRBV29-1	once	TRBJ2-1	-	CSVPEGRLALYNEQFF	TGCAGCGTCCCCGAAGGTCGGCTAGCGTTATACAATGAGCAGTTCTTC
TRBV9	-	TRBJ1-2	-	CASSERLGTWDGYTF	TGTGCCAGCAGCGAAAGACTGGGCACGTGGGATGGCTACACCTTC
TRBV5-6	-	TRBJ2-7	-	CASSLSSGSFSYEQYF	TGTGCCAGCAGCTTAAGTTCAGGGTCCTTCTCCTACGAGCAGTACTTC
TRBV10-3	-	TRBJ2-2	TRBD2	CAISEDIGRARAGELFF	TGTGCCATCAGTGAGGATATCGGGAGGGCCCGCGCCGGGGAGCTGTTTTTT
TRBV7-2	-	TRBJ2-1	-	CASSGLWSSYNEQFF	TGTGCCAGCAGTGGGTTGTGGAGCTCCTACAATGAGCAGTTCTTC
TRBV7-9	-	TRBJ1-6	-	CASSFFVQGQSPLHF	TGTGCCAGCAGCTTTTTTGTACAGGGCCAGTCACCCCTCCACTTT
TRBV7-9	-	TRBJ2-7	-	CASSLETGVTYEQYF	TGTGCCAGCAGCTTAGAGACGGGAGTAACTTACGAGCAGTACTTC
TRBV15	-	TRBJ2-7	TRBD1	CATSRDQGAYEQYF	TGTGCCACCAGCAGAGATCAGGGGGCATACGAGCAGTACTTC
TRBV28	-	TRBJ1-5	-	CASNHGGHQPQHF	TGTGCCAGCAATCACGGGGGACATCAGCCCCAGCATTTT
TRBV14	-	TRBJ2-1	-	CASSQVRYNEQFF	TGTGCCAGCAGCCAAGTCCGCTACAATGAGCAGTTCTTC
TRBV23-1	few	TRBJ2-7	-	CASSQEPGIRGEQYF	TGCGCCAGCAGTCAAGAACCGGGAATACGAGGGGAGCAGTACTTC
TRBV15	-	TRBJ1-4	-	CATSRVGGNEKLFF	TGTGCCACCAGCAGAGTTGGAGGAAATGAAAAACTGTTTTTT
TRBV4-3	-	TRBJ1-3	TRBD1	CASSREGAGGNTIYF	TGCGCCAGCAGCCGAGAGGGGGCCGGTGGAAACACCATATATTTT
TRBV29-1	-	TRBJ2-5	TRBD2	CSVDIAGGRWETQYF	TGCAGCGTAGACATAGCGGGGGGGCGGTGGGAGACCCAGTACTTC
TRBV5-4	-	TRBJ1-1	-	CASSQNPVSNTEAFF	TGCGCCAGCAGCCAAAACCCAGTCTCGAACACTGAAGCTTTCTTT